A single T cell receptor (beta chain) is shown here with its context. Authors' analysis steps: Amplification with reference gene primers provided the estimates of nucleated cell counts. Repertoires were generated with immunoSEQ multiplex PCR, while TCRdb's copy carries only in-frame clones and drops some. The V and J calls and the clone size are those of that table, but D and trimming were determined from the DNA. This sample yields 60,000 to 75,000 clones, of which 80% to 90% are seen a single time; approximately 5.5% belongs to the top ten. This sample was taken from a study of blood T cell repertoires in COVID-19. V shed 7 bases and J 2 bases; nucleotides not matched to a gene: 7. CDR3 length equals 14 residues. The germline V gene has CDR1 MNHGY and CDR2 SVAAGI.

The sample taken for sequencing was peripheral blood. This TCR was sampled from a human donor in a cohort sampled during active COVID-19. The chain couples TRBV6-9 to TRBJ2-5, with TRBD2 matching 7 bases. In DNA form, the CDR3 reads TGTGCCAGCAAGGGCGGGGGAGGGCAAGAGACCCAGTACTTC. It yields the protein CASKGGGGQETQYF.